The T cell receptor (beta chain) described here comes from a study of shared clonotypes between healthy human individuals (TCRdb year 2020). With respect to the entire study: A few men and a couple of women, aged 18 to 49 years, made up the cohort. For each donor, CD4 naive and CD4 memory were each given three plates, CD8 naive was given two plates, and CD8 memory was given one plate. To estimate repertoire size and how much clonotypes are shared between individuals, the study performed deep sequencing of blood TCR repertoires from roughly five healthy adults. To increase sequencing depth and limit assay-specific biases, different laboratories used diverse techniques to prepare libraries and sequence TCR repertoires. Each donor's leukapheresis produced roughly between roughly 0.85 and 10 billion PBMCs. General findings and caveats noted by the study authors: Higher generation probabilities were observed for clonotypes shared by all four sorted-subset donors than for non-shared clonotypes. The small number of donors limited the genetic and exposure-history diversity represented. Even with the large sequencing depth, rarefaction of the sorted-subset datasets indicated that sequencing was incomplete. Estimated clonotype richness was generally larger for naive than for memory subsets. Pairwise subsampling indicated that sequencing depth was expected to affect the degree of clonotype sharing among donors. Around 5.4% of naive CD4, around 3.5% of naive CD8, 2.3% of memory CD4, and 0.35% to 0.5% of memory CD8 clonotypes were shared across several donors. Sampling was restricted to blood, and TCR repertoires in tissues likely differ from the TCR repertoires found in blood.

Counted from cysteine to phenylalanine, this CDR3 has 14 amino acids. Only CDR3 DNA remains: 42 bases, in frame from the first base. V is cut back by 6 bases and J by 4 bases, with 3 bases in the junction unmatched. From a lookup of the germline V gene (reference sequence), CDR1 and CDR2 are MNHEY and SMNVEV. Using the deep immunoSEQ assay, multiplex PCR amplified TCR CDR3 regions from genomic DNA. Genomic DNA extracted from each cell subset was distributed evenly over all wells of several immunoSEQ 96-well plates, and each plate served as one replicate. Each replicate PCR for sorted subsets received around 200 ng genomic DNA, equal to tens of thousands of T cell genomes. The purified libraries were quantified using a Qubit 3.0 fluorometer, sized with a Bioanalyzer 2100, and then quantified again using the KAPA Library Quantification kit. Every immunoSEQ 96-well plate was sequenced on a dedicated single-read 150-cycle Illumina NextSeq 550 flow cell. As for the authors' bioinformatics: Because the immunoSEQ output held only junctional sequences and lacked quality scores, the filtering could not match the filtering applied to full-length reads. To assign V/J genes and CDR3, sequences were annotated against IMGT germline references using PyIR, a Python wrapper for IgBLAST v1.9. Reads were removed for weak V/J assignments (E-value above 1e-6), missing CDR3, stop codons, out-of-frame junctions, or ambiguous translated residues. V3J clonotypes were defined by identical inferred V gene, J gene, and CDR3 amino acid sequence. To compute the percentage overlap between repertoires, the number of shared unique clonotypes was divided by the size of the smaller repertoire. Three approaches were used to assess repertoire richness: RTK rarefaction, the Chao1 estimator, and Recon v2.1 estimates of unobserved clonotypes. OLGA was used to compute generation probabilities for all TCRbeta clonotypes that the gDNA method yielded from a handful of donors. The clones in this table, taken by TCRdb from immuneACCESS, are in-frame only. Not every clone is retained; where verified, under half of the shortfall comes from an unresolved V gene, and the cause of the rest is unknown. That table furnishes V, J and clone size, whereas the DNA furnished D and trimming. Across this sample there are fewer than 850,000 clones, with 90% to 97% seen only once. Less than 0.3% of the sample is taken by the ten largest.

CD8 naive samples consisted of CD45RO-negative cells that were positively selected for CCR7, yielding a CD45RA+CCR7+ population without TemRA cells. The donors were healthy, HIV-negative adults with no recently reported acute infections or vaccinations. Every donor was a Caucasian adult living in Nashville, Tennessee, USA. After blood collection by leukapheresis, PBMCs were isolated using Ficoll-Histopaque density gradient centrifugation and then cryopreserved in the vapor phase of liquid nitrogen. Purity and quantity of every magnetically sorted T cell population were checked by analytical flow cytometry. Genomic DNA was isolated from each sorted fraction and quantified by UV absorbance on a Nanodrop 2000c. Regarding this clone: The antigen it recognizes is unknown. No much larger clone is present one base from it, and per-base qualities are unavailable. Different DNA sequences within this sample yield the same CDR3.

This sequence uses TRBV27 and TRBJ2-7; TRBD2 aligns with 13 central bases. This TCR was sampled from a man aged 25 to 40 in good health. Sequenced input: naive CD8+ T cells sorted from blood. Per the publication, the cell subset or site label means: CD45RA+CCR7+. The nucleotide sequence is given as TGTGCCAGCAGCCCGGGACTAGCGGGATACGAGCAGTACTTC. This encodes CASSPGLAGYEQYF.